This record concerns one T cell receptor (beta chain) sequence. Which antigen it targets is not known. No quality values exist for individual bases; no much larger clone is one base distant. The CDR3 goes from the cysteine to the phenylalanine over 14 residues. The sequence is cut down to CDR3 DNA, 42 bases in frame from base 1. V gives up 9 bases and J gives up 1 base, and the segment between their germline ends measures 15 bases. For CDR1 and CDR2, the germline V gene (reference sequence) lists WNHNN and SYGVQD. The immunoSEQ Assay, a bias-controlled multiplex PCR, was used to amplify TCRbeta CDR3 regions from genomic DNA. Per the authors' processing: Within the assay, amplification of reference gene primers was used to estimate how many nucleated cells each sample contained. To quantify the absolute abundance of each unique TCRbeta CDR3 rearrangement, sequence reads were collapsed and filtered. For each sample, productive Simpson clonality was calculated as the square root of Simpson's diversity index across productive rearrangements. Entries here come from immuneACCESS through TCRdb and include only in-frame sequences with V and J called. Some clones fail to appear in such tables; in the studies checked, an unresolved V gene covers under half of the shortfall, and the cause of the remainder is unknown. That table furnishes V, J and clone size, whereas the DNA furnished D and trimming. The sample contains hundreds of thousands of clones, roughly 87% of them found a single time. Around 2.2% of the sample comes from the top ten.

This record belongs to a study of blood T cell repertoires in COVID-19 (TCRdb year 2020). With regard to the full study: Collaborator samples came from the United States, Italy and Spain and covered acute and convalescent phases of COVID-19. The material from the prospective study consisted of cDNA or gDNA derived from T cells, B-cell-depleted T cells, or PBMCs. Subjects who had been exposed to COVID-19, were actively infected with it, or had recovered from it provided the deeply sampled blood TCRbeta repertoires that made up the dataset. The repertoires were released in a freely available public database meant as a resource for research on the immune response to SARS-CoV-2. The samples were drawn from two sources: the first 160 participants of the ongoing ImmuneRACE study, and 1,254 subjects contributed by 6 global collaborators. A de-identified subject ID, COVID-19 status, age in years and sex were almost always included in the sample metadata. Where available, HLA class I and class II types were taken from metadata supplied by the sample provider and were not determined by assay-based typing.

Samples from volunteer blood donors who had recovered from COVID-19 were contributed by a second Seattle source. Whole blood was collected in K2EDTA tubes by collaborating institutions according to the institutions' own protocols. For TCRbeta analysis, collaborators shipped samples as frozen whole blood, isolated PBMCs, or DNA extracted from either of those sample types. Broader findings and caveats from the paper: The quantity of clinical and demographic metadata differed by source and by participant and was supplied without curation.

Input material: peripheral blood. The sequence links TRBV10-1 to TRBJ1-1, with a weak D call of TRBD1 (6 bases match). The sequence came from a woman aged 45-60 years who had recovered from COVID-19. The CDR3 protein is CARKYGTQNTEAFF. DNA sequence: TGCGCCAGAAAATACGGGACACAGAACACTGAAGCTTTCTTT.